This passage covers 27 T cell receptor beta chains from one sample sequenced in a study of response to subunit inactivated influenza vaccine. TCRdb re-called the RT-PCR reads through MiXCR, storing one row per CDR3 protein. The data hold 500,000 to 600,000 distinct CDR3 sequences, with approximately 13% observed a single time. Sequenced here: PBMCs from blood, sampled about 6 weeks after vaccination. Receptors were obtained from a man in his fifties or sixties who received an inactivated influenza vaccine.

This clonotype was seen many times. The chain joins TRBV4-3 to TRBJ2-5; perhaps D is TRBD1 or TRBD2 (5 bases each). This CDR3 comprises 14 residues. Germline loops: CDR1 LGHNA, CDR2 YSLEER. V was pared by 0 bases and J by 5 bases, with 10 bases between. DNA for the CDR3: TGCGCCAGCAGCCAAGAATGGGGGACCGAGACCCAGTACTTC. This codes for CASSQEWGTETQYF.

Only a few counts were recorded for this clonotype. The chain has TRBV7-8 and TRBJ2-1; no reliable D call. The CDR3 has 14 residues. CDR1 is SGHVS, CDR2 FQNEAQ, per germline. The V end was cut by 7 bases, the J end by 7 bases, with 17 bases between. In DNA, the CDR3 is TGTGCCAGCACCACATTGAGGATGGCGAATGAGCAGTTCTTC. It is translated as CASTTLRMANEQFF.

The CDR3 nucleotides are TGTGCCAGCAGTTTAGGTCCAAGGGAGAGCACAGATACGCAGTATTTT. This sequence encodes CASSLGPRESTDTQYF. V gene TRBV12-3 or TRBV12-4 combines with J gene TRBJ2-3, with D tentatively TRBD2 (5 bases). The CDR3 extends over 16 amino acids. V shed 1 base and J shed 0 bases, with 11 bases lying between them.

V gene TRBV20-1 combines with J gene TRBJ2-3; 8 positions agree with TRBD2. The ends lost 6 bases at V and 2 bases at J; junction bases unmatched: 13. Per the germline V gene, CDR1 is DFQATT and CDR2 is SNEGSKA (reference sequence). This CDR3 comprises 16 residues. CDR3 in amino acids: CSAQTSGSPNTDTQYF. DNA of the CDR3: TGCAGTGCCCAGACCAGCGGGAGCCCTAACACAGATACGCAGTATTTT.

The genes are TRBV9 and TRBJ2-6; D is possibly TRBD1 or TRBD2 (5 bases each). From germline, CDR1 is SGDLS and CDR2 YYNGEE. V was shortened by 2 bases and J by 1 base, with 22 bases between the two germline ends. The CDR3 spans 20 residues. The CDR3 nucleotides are TGTGCCAGCAGCGTGGGGGTAGGGGCCCTCACCAAGTCTGGGGCCAACGTCCTGACTTTC. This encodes CASSVGVGALTKSGANVLTF.

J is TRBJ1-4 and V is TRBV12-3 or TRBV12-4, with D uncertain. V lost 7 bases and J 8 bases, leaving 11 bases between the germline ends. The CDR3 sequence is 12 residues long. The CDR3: CASNLLGEKLFF. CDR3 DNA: TGTGCCAGCAACCTGCTAGGGGAAAAACTGTTTTTT.

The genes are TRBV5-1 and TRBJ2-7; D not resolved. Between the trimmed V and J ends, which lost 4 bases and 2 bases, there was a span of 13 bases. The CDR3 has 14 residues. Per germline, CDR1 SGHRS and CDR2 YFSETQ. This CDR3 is CASSLKGITYEQYF. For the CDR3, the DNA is TGCGCCAGCAGCCTCAAGGGAATCACCTACGAGCAGTACTTC.

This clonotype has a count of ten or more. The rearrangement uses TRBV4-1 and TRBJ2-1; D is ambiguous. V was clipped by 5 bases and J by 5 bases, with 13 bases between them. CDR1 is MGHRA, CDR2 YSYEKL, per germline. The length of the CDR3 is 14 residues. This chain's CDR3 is CASSIHSADNEQFF. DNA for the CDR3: TGCGCCAGCAGCATACACTCAGCTGACAATGAGCAGTTCTTC.

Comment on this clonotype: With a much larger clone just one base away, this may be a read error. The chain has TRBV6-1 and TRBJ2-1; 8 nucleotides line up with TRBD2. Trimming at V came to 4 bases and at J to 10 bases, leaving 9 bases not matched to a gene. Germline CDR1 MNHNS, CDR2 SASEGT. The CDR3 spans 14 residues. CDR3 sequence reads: CASSVVAGRTEQFF. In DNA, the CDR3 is TGTGCCAGCAGTGTCGTAGCGGGGCGAACGGAGCAGTTCTTC.

CDR3 coding DNA: TGTGCCAGCAGTCAACAGGGAGGAGAGACCCAGTACTTC. It yields the protein CASSQQGGETQYF. The chain employs TRBV2 and TRBJ2-5; D may be TRBD1 or TRBD2 (6 bases each). This CDR3 contains 13 residues. V dropped 5 bases and J dropped 4 bases, with 11 bases sitting between them. CDR1 and CDR2 (germline): SNHLY, FYNNEI.

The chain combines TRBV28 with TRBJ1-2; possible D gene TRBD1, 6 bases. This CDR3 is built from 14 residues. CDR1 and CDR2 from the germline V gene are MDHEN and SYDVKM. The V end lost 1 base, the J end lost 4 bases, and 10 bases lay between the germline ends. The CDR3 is CASSLSGETYGYTF. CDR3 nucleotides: TGTGCCAGCAGTTTATCAGGGGAAACCTATGGCTACACCTTC.

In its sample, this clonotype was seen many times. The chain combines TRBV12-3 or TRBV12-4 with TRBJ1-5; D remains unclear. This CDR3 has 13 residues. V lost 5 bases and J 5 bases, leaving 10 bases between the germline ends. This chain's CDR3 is CASSETSYQPQHF. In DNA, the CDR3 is TGTGCCAGCAGTGAGACATCTTATCAGCCCCAGCATTTT.

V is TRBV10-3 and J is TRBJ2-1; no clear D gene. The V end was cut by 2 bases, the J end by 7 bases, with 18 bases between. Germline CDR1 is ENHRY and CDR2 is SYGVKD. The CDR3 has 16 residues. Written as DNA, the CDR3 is TGTGCCATCAGTGAGCCTCGCCAGACCCGAGCGAATGAGCAGTTCTTC. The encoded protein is CAISEPRQTRANEQFF.

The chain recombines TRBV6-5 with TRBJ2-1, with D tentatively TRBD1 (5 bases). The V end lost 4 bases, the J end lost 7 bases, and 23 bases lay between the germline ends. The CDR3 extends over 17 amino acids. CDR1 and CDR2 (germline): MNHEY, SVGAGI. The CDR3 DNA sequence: TGTGCCAGCAGTTTTCTGGCTAGGGGCCTATCTAAGAATGAGCAGTTCTTC. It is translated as CASSFLARGLSKNEQFF.

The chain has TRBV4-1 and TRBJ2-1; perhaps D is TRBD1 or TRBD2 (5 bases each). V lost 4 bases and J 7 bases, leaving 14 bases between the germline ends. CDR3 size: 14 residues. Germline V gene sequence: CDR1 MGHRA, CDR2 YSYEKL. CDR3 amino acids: CASSPAGAGNEQFF. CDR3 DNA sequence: TGCGCCAGCAGCCCGGCCGGGGCCGGGAATGAGCAGTTCTTC.

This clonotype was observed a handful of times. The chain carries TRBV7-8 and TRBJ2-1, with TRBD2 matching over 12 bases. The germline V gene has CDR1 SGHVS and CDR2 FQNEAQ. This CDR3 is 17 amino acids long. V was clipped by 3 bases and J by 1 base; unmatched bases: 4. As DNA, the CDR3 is TGTGCCAGCAGCTTCCCGACTAGCGGGAGTTCCTACAATGAGCAGTTCTTC. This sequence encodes CASSFPTSGSSYNEQFF.

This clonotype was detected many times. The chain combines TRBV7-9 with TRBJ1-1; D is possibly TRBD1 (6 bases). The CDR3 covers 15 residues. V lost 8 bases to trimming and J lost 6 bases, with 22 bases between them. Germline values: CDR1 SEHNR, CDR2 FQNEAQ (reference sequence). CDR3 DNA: TGTGCCAGCCCCAGGGACACAGACCTATTATCTGAAGCTTTCTTT. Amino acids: CASPRDTDLLSEAFF.

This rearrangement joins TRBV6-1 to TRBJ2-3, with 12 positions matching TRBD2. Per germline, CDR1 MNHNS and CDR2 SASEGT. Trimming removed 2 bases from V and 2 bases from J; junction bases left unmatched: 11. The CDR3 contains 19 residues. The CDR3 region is CASSEWFSRTSGDTDTQYF. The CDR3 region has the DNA TGTGCCAGCAGTGAATGGTTTTCCCGGACTAGCGGGGACACAGATACGCAGTATTTT.

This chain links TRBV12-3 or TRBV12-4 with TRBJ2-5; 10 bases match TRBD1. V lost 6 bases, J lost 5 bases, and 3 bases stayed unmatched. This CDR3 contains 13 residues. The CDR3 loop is CASSKTGGETQYF. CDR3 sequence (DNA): TGTGCCAGCAGCAAGACAGGGGGCGAGACCCAGTACTTC.

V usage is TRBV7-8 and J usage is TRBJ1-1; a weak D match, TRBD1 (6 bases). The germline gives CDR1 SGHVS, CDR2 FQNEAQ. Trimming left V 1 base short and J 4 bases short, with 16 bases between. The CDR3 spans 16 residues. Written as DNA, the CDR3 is TGTGCCAGCAGCTTAGAAATATCGCAGGGGACCACTGAAGCTTTCTTT. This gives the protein CASSLEISQGTTEAFF. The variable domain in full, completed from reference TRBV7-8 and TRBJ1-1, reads GAGVSQSPRYKVAKRGQDVALRCDPISGHVSLFWYQQALGQGPEFLTYFQNEAQLDKSGLPSDRFFAERPEGSVSTLKIQRTQQEDSAVYLCASSLEISQGTTEAFFGQGTRLTVV.

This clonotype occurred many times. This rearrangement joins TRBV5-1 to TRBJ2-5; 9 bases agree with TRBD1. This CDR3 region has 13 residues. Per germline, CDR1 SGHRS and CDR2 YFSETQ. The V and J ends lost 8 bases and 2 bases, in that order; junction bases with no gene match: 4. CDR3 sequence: CASSGTGQETQYF. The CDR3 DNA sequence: TGCGCCAGTTCCGGGACAGGGCAAGAGACCCAGTACTTC.

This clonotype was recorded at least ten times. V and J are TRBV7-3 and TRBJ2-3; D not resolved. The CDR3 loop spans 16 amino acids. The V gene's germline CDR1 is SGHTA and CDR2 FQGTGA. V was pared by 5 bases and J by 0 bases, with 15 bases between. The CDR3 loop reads CASSPRRTTSTDTQYF. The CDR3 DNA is TGTGCCAGCAGCCCAAGGCGTACTACTAGCACAGATACGCAGTATTTT.

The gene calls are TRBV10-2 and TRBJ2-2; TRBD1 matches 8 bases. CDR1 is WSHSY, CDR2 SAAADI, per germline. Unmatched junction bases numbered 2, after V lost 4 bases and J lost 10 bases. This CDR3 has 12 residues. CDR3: CASSGQGTELFF. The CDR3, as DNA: TGCGCCAGCAGTGGACAGGGGACGGAGCTGTTTTTT.

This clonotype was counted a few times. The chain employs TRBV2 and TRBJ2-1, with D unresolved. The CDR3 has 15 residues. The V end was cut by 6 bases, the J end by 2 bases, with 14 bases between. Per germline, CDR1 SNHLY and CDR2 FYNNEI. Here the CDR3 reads CASSAEESPYNEQFF. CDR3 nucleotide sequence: TGTGCCAGCAGCGCCGAGGAGTCTCCCTACAATGAGCAGTTCTTC.

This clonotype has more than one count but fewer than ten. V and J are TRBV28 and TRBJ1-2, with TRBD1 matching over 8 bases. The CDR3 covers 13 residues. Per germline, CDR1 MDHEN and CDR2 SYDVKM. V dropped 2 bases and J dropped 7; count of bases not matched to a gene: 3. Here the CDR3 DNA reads TGTGCCAGCAGTTTAGGACAGGGCGTTGGCTACACCTTC. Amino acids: CASSLGQGVGYTF.

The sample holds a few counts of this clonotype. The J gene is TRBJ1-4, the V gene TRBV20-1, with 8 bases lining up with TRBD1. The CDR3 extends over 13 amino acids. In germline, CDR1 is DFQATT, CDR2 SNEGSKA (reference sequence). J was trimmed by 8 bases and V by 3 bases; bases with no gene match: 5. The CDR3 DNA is TGCAGTGCTAGGCAGGGGGCTTTGGAAAAACTGTTTTTT. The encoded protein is CSARQGALEKLFF.

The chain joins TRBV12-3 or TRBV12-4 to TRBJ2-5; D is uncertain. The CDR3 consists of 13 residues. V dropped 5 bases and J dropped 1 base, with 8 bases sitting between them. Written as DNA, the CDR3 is TGTGCCAGCAGTCGGACGATCCAAGAGACCCAGTACTTC. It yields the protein CASSRTIQETQYF.